This TCR beta chain is drawn from a study of blood T cells in healthy people across ages. A sample-barcoded 5' primer and a J-beta primer mix were used in a second PCR of roughly 7 to 11 cycles. One entry per CDR3 protein, called by TCRdb with MiXCR from the 5' RACE reads. Of roughly 550,000 distinct CDR3 sequences in the sample, less than 25% were seen once. This CDR3 has 15 amino acids. V dropped 3 bases and J dropped 4 bases, with 15 bases sitting between them. CDR1 is SGHAT, CDR2 FQNNGV, per germline. Worth noting for this clonotype: No antigen is known for it.

Whole-study findings and limits: A roughly linear fall in TCR beta diversity per million T cells was seen with increasing age.

Healthy Caucasians from Russia aged roughly 6 to 90 served as donors. The data also belong to a second study, concerning T cells of mothers and their children.

Sequenced input: blood. The receptor comes from a boy between 5 and 17 years old in good health. The chain combines TRBV11-2 with TRBJ1-1; D is ambiguous. The CDR3 sequence: CASSFSTARSTEAFF. CDR3 nucleotides: TGTGCCAGCAGCTTCTCGACTGCGCGGAGCACTGAAGCTTTCTTT.